This T cell receptor (beta chain) derives from a study of cytomegalovirus exposure and HLA in healthy donors. The PCR was carried out with 60 Vbeta primers and 13 Jbeta primers. The data were produced by immunoSEQ multiplex PCR, yet TCRdb's version contains in-frame clones alone and is incomplete. The sample records approximately 100,000 clones, roughly three quarters being singletons. Overall study findings and caveats: Immune exposure information comprised only CMV serostatus.

A word on this clone: What it binds is not known.

Sequenced sample: PBMCs. This sequence originates from a woman aged 40 to 50 in good health and CMV-seronegative.

For the CDR3, the DNA is TGTGCCAGCAGGGACAGCGGAGGCAATCAGCCCCAGCATTTT. Translating gives CASRDSGGNQPQHF. The J gene is TRBJ1-5, the V gene TRBV2; a weak D match, TRBD1 (6 bases). CDR3 length: 14 amino acids. V dropped 6 bases and J dropped 2 bases, with 11 bases sitting between them. In germline, CDR1 is SNHLY, CDR2 FYNNEI.